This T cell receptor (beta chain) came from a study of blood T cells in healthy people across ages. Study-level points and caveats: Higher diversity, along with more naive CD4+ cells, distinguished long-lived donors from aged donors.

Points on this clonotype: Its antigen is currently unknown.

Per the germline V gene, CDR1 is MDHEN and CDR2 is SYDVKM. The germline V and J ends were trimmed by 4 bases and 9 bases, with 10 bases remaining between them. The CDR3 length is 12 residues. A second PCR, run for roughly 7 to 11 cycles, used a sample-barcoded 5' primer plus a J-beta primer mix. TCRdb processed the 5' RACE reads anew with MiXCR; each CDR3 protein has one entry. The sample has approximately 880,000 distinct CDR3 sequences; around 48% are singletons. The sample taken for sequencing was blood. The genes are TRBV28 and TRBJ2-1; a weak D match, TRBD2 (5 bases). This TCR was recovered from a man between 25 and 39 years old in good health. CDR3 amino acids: CASSWRLAEQFF. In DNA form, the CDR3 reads TGTGCCAGCAGTTGGCGGCTAGCTGAGCAGTTCTTC.